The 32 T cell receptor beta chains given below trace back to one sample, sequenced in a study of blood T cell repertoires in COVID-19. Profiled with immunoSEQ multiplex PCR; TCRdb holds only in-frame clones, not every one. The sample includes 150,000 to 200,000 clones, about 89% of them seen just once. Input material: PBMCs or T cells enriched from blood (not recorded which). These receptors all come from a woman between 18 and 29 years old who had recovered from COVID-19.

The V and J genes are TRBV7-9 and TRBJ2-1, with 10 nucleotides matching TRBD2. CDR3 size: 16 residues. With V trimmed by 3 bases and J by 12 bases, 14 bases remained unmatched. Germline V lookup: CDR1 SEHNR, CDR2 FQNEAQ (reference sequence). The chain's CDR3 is CASSFSSGLASMGQFF. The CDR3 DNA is TGTGCCAGCAGCTTCAGTTCGGGACTAGCGTCTATGGGGCAGTTCTTC.

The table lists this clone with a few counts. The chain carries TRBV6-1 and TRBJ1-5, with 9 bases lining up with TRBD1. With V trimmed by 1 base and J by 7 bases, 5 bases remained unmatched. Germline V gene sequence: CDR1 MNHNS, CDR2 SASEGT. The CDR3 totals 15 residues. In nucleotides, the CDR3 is TGTGCCAGCAGTGAAGAAGGGACAGGGTCCCAGCCCCAGCATTTT. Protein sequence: CASSEEGTGSQPQHF.

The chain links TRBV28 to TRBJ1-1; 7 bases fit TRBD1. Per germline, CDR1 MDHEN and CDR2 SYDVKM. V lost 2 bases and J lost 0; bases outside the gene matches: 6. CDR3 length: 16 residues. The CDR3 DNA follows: TGTGCCAGCAGTTTAATCCGACAGGGAATGAACACTGAAGCTTTCTTT. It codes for CASSLIRQGMNTEAFF.

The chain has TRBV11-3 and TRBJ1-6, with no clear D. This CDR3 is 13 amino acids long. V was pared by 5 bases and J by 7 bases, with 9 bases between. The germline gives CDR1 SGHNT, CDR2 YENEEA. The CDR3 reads CASSRELNSPLHF. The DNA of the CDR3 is TGTGCCAGCAGCCGGGAGTTAAATTCACCCCTCCACTTT.

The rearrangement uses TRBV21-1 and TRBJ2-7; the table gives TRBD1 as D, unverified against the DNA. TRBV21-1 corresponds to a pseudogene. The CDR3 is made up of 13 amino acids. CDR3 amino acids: CAPLGTREWEQYF. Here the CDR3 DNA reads TGTGCCCCGCTCGGGACACGTGAATGGGAGCAGTACTTC.

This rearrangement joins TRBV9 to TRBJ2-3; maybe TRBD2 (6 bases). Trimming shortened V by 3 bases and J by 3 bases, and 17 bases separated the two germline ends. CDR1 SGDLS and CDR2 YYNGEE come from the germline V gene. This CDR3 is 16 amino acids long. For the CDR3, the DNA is TGTGCCAGCAGCGCCCTCGCAGCTGGGGGGACAGATACGCAGTATTTT. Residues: CASSALAAGGTDTQYF.

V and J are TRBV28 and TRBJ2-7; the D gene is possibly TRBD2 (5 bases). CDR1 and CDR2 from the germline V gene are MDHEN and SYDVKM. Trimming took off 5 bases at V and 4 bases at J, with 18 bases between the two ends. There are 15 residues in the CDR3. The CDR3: CASSPQRAGVYEQYF. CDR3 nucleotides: TGTGCCAGCAGTCCGCAGCGTGCCGGGGTGTACGAGCAGTACTTC.

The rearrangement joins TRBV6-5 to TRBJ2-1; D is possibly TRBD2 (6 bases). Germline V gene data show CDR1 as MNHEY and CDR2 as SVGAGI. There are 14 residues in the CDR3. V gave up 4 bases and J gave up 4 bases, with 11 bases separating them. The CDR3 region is CASSLAEEYNEQFF. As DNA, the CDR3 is TGTGCCAGCAGTTTAGCGGAAGAATACAATGAGCAGTTCTTC.

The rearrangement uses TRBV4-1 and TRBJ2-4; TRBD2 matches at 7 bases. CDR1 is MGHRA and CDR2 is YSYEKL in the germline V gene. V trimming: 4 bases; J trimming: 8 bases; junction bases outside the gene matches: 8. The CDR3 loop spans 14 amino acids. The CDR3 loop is CASSRLEAGDIQYF. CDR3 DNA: TGCGCCAGCAGCCGCCTAGAGGCGGGAGACATTCAGTACTTC.

The CDR3 spells CASSNPRGQGARSPLHF. The CDR3 DNA reads as TGTGCCAGCAGTAATCCCCGGGGACAGGGGGCTCGTTCACCCCTCCACTTT. The chain has TRBV27 and TRBJ1-6; 12 bases fit TRBD1. J was trimmed by 9 bases and V by 5 bases; bases with no gene match: 11. The germline gives CDR1 MNHEY, CDR2 SMNVEV (reference sequence). The CDR3 has 17 residues.

CDR3 loop: CASSFSRSASDTQYF. Here the CDR3 DNA reads TGCGCCAGCAGCTTCTCCCGGTCCGCCTCAGATACGCAGTATTTT. The gene calls are TRBV5-1 and TRBJ2-3, with D hard to call. Trimming removed 2 bases at V and 4 bases at J, with 14 bases between. The CDR3 extends over 15 amino acids. Germline V lookup: CDR1 SGHRS, CDR2 YFSETQ.

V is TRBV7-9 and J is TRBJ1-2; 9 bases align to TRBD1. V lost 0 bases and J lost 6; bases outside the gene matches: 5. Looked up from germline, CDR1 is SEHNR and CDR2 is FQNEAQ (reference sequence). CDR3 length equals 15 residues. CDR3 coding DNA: TGTGCCAGCAGCTTAGCGCCGAGGACAGGGGATGGCTACACCTTC. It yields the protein CASSLAPRTGDGYTF.

CDR3 DNA sequence: TGCAGTGCCTATACAGGGTTTGGCTACACCTTC. It specifies CSAYTGFGYTF. The rearrangement uses TRBV20-1 and TRBJ1-2, with D perhaps matching TRBD1 (6 bases). Trimming took 6 bases from V and 7 from J, leaving 12 bases between them. The CDR3 runs to 11 residues. Germline lookup yields CDR1 DFQATT and CDR2 SNEGSKA (reference sequence).

CDR3 sequence (DNA): TGTGCCAGCAGCTTAGACTTAGTCTACGAGCAGTACTTC. It encodes CASSLDLVYEQYF. J is TRBJ2-7 and V is TRBV5-6; no clear D. The V end was cut by 2 bases, the J end by 3 bases, with 9 bases between. The V gene's germline CDR1 is SGHDT and CDR2 YYEEEE. The CDR3 runs to 13 residues.

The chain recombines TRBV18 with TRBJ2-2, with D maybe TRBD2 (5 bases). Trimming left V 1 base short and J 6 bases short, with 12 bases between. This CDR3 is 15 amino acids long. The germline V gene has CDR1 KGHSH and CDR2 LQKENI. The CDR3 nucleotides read TGTGCCAGCTCACCACGGAGGATAGAAGCCGGGGAGCTGTTTTTT. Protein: CASSPRRIEAGELFF. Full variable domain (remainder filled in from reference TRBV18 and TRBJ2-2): NAGVMQNPRHLVRRRGQEARLRCSPMKGHSHVYWYRQLPEEGLKFMVYLQKENIIDESGMPKERFSAEFPKEGPSILRIQQVVRGDSAAYFCASSPRRIEAGELFFGEGSRLTVL.

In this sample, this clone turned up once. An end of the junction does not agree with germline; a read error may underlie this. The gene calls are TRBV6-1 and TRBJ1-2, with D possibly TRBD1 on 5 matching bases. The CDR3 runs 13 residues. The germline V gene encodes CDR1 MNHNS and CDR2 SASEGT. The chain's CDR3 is CASSERGPYVYTF. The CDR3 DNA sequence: TGTGCCAGCAGTGAAAGGGGCCCCTATGTCTACACCTTC.

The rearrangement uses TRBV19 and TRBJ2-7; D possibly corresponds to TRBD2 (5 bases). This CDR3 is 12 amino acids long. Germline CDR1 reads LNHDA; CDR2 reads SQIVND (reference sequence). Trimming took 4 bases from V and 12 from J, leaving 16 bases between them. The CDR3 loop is CASSTPGGPAYF. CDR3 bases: TGTGCCAGTAGTACGCCGGGCGGGCCGGCGTACTTC. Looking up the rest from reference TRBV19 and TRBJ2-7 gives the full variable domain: DGGITQSPKYLFRKEGQNVTLSCEQNLNHDAMYWYRQDPGQGLRLIYYSQIVNDFQKGDIAEGYSVSREKKESFPLTVTSAQKNPTAFYLCASSTPGGPAYFGPGTRLTVT.

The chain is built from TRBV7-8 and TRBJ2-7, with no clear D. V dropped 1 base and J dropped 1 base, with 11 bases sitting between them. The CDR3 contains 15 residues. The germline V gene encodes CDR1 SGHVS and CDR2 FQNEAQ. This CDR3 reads CASSLVLSSSYEQYF. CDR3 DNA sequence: TGTGCCAGCAGCTTAGTTCTGTCGAGTTCCTACGAGCAGTACTTC.

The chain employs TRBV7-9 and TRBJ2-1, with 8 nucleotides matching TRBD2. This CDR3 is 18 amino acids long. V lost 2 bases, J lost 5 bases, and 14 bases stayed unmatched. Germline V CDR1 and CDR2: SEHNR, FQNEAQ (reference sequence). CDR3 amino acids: CASSLNVASGSINNEQFF. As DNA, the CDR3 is TGTGCCAGCAGCTTAAACGTGGCTAGCGGGTCTATTAACAATGAGCAGTTCTTC.

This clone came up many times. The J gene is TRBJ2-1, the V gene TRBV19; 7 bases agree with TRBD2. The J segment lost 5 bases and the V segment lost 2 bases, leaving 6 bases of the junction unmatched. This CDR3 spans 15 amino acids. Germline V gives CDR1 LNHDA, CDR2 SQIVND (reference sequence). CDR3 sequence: CASSISAGLNNEQFF. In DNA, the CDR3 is TGTGCCAGTAGTATATCAGCGGGGCTCAACAATGAGCAGTTCTTC.

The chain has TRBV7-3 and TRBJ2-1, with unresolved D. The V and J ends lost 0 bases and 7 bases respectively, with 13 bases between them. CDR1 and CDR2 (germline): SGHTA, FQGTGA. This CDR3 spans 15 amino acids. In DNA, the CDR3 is TGTGCCAGCAGCTTAACTAGAACGCTTGCTAATGAGCAGTTCTTC. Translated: CASSLTRTLANEQFF.

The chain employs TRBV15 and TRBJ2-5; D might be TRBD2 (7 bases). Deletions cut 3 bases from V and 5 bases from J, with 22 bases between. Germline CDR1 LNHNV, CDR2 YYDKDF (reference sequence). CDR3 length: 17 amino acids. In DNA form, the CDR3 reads TGTGCCACCAGCAGGGGTACAGGGAGGGTCACGACGGAGACCCAGTACTTC. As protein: CATSRGTGRVTTETQYF.

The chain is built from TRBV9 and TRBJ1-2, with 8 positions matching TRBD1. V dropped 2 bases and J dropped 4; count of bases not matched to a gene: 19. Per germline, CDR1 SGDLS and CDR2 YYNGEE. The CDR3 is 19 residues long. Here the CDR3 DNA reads TGTGCCAGCAGCGTCGACAGGGGCCTCCTCGGGTTCCCTATCTATGGCTACACCTTC. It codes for CASSVDRGLLGFPIYGYTF.

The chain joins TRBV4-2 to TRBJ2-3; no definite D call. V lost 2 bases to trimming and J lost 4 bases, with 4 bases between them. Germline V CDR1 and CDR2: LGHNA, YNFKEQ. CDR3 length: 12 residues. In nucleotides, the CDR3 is TGTGCCAGCAGCCAATTCTCAGATACGCAGTATTTT. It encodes CASSQFSDTQYF.

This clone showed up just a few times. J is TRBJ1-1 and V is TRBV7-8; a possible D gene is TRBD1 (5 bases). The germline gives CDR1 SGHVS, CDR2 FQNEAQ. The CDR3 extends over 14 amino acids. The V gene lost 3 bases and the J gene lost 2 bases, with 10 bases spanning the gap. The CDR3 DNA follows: TGTGCCAGCAGCTTGGGGCGAGGTAACACTGAAGCTTTCTTT. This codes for CASSLGRGNTEAFF.

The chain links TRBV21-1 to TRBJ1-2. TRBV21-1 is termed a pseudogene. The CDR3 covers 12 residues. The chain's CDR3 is CASSKGSHGYTF. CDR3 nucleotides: TGTGCCAGCAGCAAAGGGAGCCATGGCTACACCTTC.

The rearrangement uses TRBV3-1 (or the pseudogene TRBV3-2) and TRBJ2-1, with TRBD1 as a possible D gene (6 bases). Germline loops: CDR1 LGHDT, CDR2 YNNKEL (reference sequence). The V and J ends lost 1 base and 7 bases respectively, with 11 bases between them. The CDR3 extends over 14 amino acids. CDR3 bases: TGTGCCAGCAGCCAAGTGATCCAGGGGAATGAGCAGTTCTTC. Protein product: CASSQVIQGNEQFF.

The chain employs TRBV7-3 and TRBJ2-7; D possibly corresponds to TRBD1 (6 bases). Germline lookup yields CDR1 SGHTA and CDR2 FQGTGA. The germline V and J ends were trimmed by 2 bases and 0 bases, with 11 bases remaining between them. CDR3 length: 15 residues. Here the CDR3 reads CASSLGQGPSYEQYF. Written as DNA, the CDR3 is TGTGCCAGCAGCTTAGGGCAGGGGCCCTCCTACGAGCAGTACTTC.

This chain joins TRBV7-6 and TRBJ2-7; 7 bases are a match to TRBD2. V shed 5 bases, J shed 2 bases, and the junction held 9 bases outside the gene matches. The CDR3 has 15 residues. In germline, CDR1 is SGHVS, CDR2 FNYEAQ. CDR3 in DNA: TGTGCCAGCAGCCCTCGAGCGGGGCCCACCTACGAGCAGTACTTC. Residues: CASSPRAGPTYEQYF.

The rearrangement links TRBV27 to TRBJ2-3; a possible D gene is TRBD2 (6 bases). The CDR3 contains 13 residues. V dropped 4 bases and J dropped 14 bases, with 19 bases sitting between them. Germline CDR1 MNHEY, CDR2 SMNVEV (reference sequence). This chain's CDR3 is CASSSVIRELPYF. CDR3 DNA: TGTGCCAGCAGTTCCGTCATCCGGGAGCTGCCGTATTTT.

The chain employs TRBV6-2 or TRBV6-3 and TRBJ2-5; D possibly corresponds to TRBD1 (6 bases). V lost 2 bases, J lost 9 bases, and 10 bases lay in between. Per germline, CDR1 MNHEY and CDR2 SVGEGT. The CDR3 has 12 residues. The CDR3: CASSYATGPQYF. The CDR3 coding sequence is TGTGCCAGCAGTTACGCCACAGGGCCCCAGTACTTC.

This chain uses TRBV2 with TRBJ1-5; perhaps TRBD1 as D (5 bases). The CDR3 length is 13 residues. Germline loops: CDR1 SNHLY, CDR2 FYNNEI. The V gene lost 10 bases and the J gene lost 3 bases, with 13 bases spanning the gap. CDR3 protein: CAILTASNQPQHF. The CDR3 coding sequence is TGTGCCATCCTGACAGCCTCCAATCAGCCCCAGCATTTT.